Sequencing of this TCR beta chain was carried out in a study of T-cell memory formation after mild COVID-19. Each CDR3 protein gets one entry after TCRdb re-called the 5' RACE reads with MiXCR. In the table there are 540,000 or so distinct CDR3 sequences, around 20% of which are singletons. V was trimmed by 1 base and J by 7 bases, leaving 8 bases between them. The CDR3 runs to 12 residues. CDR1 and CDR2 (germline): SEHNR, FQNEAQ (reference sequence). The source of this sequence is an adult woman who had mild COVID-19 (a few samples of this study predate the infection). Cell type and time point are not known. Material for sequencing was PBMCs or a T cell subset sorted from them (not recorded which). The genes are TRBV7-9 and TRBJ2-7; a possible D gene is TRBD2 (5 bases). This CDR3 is CASSLDRLEQYF. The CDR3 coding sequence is TGTGCCAGCAGCTTAGATCGACTAGAGCAGTACTTC.